The rows below give T cell receptor beta chains drawn from one sample of a study of blood T cell repertoires in COVID-19. Method: immunoSEQ multiplex PCR; TCRdb's copy keeps in-frame clones and lacks some. This sample yields around 230,000 clones, of which roughly 88% are seen a single time; roughly 27% belongs to the top ten. The specimen was peripheral blood. Receptors were obtained from a man between 35 and 55 years old with acute or convalescent COVID-19. Both conserved end residues are part of each CDR3. A D gene is named only where the DNA matches it firmly. Not every row has a clone size; where given, it reads once, few, many or a size class.

j_call: TRBJ1-1; d_call: .; cdr3_length: 13; clone_size: few; v_call: TRBV28; cdr3_nt: TGTGCCAGCAGCGGGGTCATGAACACTGAAGCTTTCTTT; cdr3_aa: CASSGVMNTEAFF
j_call: TRBJ2-5; d_call: TRBD1; cdr3_length: 15; clone_size: .; v_call: TRBV18; cdr3_nt: TGTGCCAGCTCACGGGGGACAGGGGATCAAGAGACCCAGTACTTC; cdr3_aa: CASSRGTGDQETQYF
j_call: TRBJ2-6; d_call: .; cdr3_length: 15; clone_size: .; v_call: TRBV16; cdr3_nt: TGTGCCAGCAGCCCGGACATTTCCGGGGCCAACGTCCTGACTTTC; cdr3_aa: CASSPDISGANVLTF
j_call: TRBJ2-1; d_call: TRBD1; cdr3_length: 14; clone_size: .; v_call: TRBV6-5; cdr3_nt: TGTGCCAGCAGTTACGGCAGGGGGCAGGATGAGCAGTTCTTC; cdr3_aa: CASSYGRGQDEQFF
j_call: TRBJ1-1; d_call: .; cdr3_length: 12; clone_size: .; v_call: TRBV28; cdr3_nt: TGTGCCAGCAGTTTACCGGGACAAACAGCTTTCTTT; cdr3_aa: CASSLPGQTAFF
j_call: TRBJ2-1; d_call: .; cdr3_length: 19; clone_size: few; v_call: TRBV1; cdr3_nt: TGCACCAGCAGCCACCCCGGGACTAGCGGGAAGAGCTCCTACAATGAGCAGTTCTTC; cdr3_aa: CTSSHPGTSGKSSYNEQFF
j_call: TRBJ2-1; d_call: TRBD2; cdr3_length: 17; clone_size: .; v_call: TRBV27; cdr3_nt: TGTGCCAGCAGTTTACGACTAGCGGGGACACCCTACAATGAGCAGTTCTTC; cdr3_aa: CASSLRLAGTPYNEQFF
j_call: TRBJ2-1; d_call: .; cdr3_length: 17; clone_size: .; v_call: TRBV19; cdr3_nt: TGTGCCAGTAGTATTTTCCCCTCCGGGTTCGCATACAATGAGCAGTTCTTC; cdr3_aa: CASSIFPSGFAYNEQFF
j_call: TRBJ1-6; d_call: .; cdr3_length: 15; clone_size: .; v_call: TRBV11-2; cdr3_nt: TGTGCCAGCAGCTTCAGGCAGGGGAATAATTCACCCCTCCACTTT; cdr3_aa: CASSFRQGNNSPLHF
j_call: TRBJ2-6; d_call: .; cdr3_length: 18; clone_size: .; v_call: TRBV25-1; cdr3_nt: TGTGCCAGCAGTGACCCACGGGGATCGGACTCTGGGGCCAACGTCCTGACTTTC; cdr3_aa: CASSDPRGSDSGANVLTF
j_call: TRBJ1-2; d_call: TRBD1; cdr3_length: 13; clone_size: .; v_call: TRBV9; cdr3_nt: TGTGCCAGCAGCCCGGACAGGGGATATGGCTACACCTTC; cdr3_aa: CASSPDRGYGYTF
j_call: TRBJ2-7; d_call: TRBD1; cdr3_length: 14; clone_size: .; v_call: TRBV19; cdr3_nt: TGTGCCACCAAAGGACAGGGGAGGCACTACGAGCAGTACTTC; cdr3_aa: CATKGQGRHYEQYF
j_call: TRBJ2-3; d_call: .; cdr3_length: 14; clone_size: once; v_call: TRBV5-4; cdr3_nt: TGTGCCAGCAGCTCCAAGGACTCTCCAGATACGCAGTATTTT; cdr3_aa: CASSSKDSPDTQYF
j_call: TRBJ2-1; d_call: TRBD1; cdr3_length: 13; clone_size: .; v_call: TRBV9; cdr3_nt: TGTGCCAGCAGCACGCAGACAGGGAATGAGCAGTTCTTC; cdr3_aa: CASSTQTGNEQFF